The clone carrying this T cell receptor beta chain was counted only a few times. Cohorts were based on clinical histories the participants reported. The sample originates from a study of blood T cell repertoires in COVID-19. Study as a whole: Material from acute and convalescent COVID-19 was sourced from the United States, Italy and Spain.

This table comes from immunoSEQ multiplex PCR, and its TCRdb copy is limited to in-frame clones, with some not included. Of about 380,000 clones in the sample, approximately 89% were seen once. V lost 7 bases to trimming and J lost 7 bases; unmatched junction nucleotides: 7. Germline V gene sequence: CDR1 ENHRY, CDR2 SYGVKD. The CDR3 contains 12 residues. The gene calls are TRBV10-3 and TRBJ2-7; 7 bases match TRBD1. The sequencing input was PBMCs or T cells enriched from blood (not recorded which). This clonotype was sampled from a man aged 25-45 years who had recovered from COVID-19. CDR3 sequence: CAITEDRAEQYF. Here the CDR3 DNA reads TGTGCCATCACCGAAGACAGGGCAGAGCAGTACTTC.